The source of this T cell receptor beta chain is a study of shared clonotypes between healthy human individuals. Background on the study: There were three CD4 naive, three CD4 memory, two CD8 naive and one CD8 memory plates per donor.

The repertoire was sequenced with immunoSEQ multiplex PCR; TCRdb's copy has only in-frame clones and lacks some. The sample has under 1,900,000 clones; around 98.5% are singletons. This TCR was sampled from a man aged 30 to 45 in good health. Sequenced sample: naive CD4+ T cells sorted from blood. Subset: CD45RA+ positively selected.

CDR3 sequence reads: CASSEYVGRQQETQYF. CDR3 nucleotides: TGTGCCAGCAGTGAATACGTCGGCAGGCAGCAAGAGACCCAGTACTTC. The chain combines TRBV25-1 with TRBJ2-5; D remains ambiguous. This CDR3 has 16 residues. Trimming stripped 0 bases from V and 2 bases from J, with 13 bases between. Germline CDR1 MGHDK, CDR2 SYGVNS.